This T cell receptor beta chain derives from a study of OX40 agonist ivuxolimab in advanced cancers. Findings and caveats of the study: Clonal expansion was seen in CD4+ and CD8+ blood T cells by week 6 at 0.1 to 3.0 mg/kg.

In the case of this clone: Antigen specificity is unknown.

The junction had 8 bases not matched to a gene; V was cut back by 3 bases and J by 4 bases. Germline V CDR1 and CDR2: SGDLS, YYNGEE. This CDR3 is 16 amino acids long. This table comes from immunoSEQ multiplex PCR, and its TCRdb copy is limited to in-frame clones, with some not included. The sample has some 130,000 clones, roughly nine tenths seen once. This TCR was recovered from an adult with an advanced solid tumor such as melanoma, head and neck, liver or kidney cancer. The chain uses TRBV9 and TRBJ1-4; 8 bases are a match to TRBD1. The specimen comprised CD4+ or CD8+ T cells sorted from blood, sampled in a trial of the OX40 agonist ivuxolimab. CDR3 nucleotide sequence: TGTGCCAGCAGCGAAGCCTACAGGGGGGGTAATGAAAAACTGTTTTTT. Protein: CASSEAYRGGNEKLFF.